The clone carrying this TCR beta chain was detected only a few times. Its antigen is unidentified. Amplification by 5'RACE using constant-segment primers produced TCR alpha and TCR beta cDNA libraries that carried sample barcodes and UMIs. TCRdb redid the calling of the 5' RACE reads with MiXCR, one entry per CDR3 protein. The top ten hold 21% of the sample, which has about 320,000 distinct CDR3 sequences, around 15% seen once. With V trimmed by 2 bases and J by 5 bases, 3 bases remained unmatched. This CDR3 has 13 amino acids. Looked up from germline, CDR1 is MNHEY and CDR2 is SMNVEV (reference sequence). This specimen comes from a study of T-cell memory formation after mild COVID-19. Background on the study: Clusters of TCRs were largely donor specific. Findings and caveats of the study: Later expanders leaned toward CD4+, whereas clones contracting from day 15 to 85 were balanced CD4/CD8. Mainly CM and EM harbored the contracting CD4+ clones; mainly EMRA harbored the CD8+ ones.

The TCR comes from a man in his late teens or twenties who had mild COVID-19 (a few samples of this study predate the infection). Cell type and time point are not known. Sequencing input: PBMCs or a T cell subset sorted from them (not recorded which). The rearrangement uses TRBV27 and TRBJ2-7, with 7 nucleotides matching TRBD1. The CDR3 DNA reads as TGTGCCAGCAGTTTAACAGGGGTCCACGAGCAGTACTTC. Amino acid sequence: CASSLTGVHEQYF.